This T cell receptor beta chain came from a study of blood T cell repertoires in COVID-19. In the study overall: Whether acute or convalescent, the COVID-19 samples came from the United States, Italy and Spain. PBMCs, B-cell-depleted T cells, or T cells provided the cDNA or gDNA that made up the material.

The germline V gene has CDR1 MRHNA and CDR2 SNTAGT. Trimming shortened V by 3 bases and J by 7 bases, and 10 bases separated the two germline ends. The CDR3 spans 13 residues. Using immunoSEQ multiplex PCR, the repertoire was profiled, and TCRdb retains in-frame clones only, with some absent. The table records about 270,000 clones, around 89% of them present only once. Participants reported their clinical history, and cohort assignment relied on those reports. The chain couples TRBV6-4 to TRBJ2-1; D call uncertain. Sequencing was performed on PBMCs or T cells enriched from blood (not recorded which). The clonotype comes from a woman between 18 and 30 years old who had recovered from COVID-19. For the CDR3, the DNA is TGTGCCAGCAGTGATTTACGGTCGAATGAGCAGTTCTTC. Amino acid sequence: CASSDLRSNEQFF.